This TCR beta chain was identified in a study of TIL therapy for anti-PD-1-resistant metastatic lung cancer. Study-level results: Many TIL product clones were absent from baseline tumor, suggesting clonal contraction.

A note on this clone: Its specificity is unknown.

Stated time point: pre-treatment sample, taken before nivolumab and TIL therapy. Tumor tissue came from excised metastases, mostly pleural nodules or supraclavicular lymph nodes. Tumors were harvested before any PD-1/PD-L1 blockade. The immunoSEQ assay was v3. Method: immunoSEQ multiplex PCR; TCRdb's copy keeps in-frame clones and lacks some. The sample records some 90,000 clones, approximately 65% being singletons. V was cut by 1 base and J by 6 bases, with 7 bases left in between. This CDR3 is built from 11 residues. Per germline, CDR1 DFQATT and CDR2 SNEGSKA (reference sequence). The sample here was tumor tissue, taken at baseline. The V gene is TRBV20-1, the J gene TRBJ2-7; tentatively, D is TRBD1 (5 bases). This receptor was taken from a person aged 25 to 80 with non-small cell lung cancer. The CDR3: CSARGDSEQYF. The CDR3 DNA follows: TGCAGTGCTAGAGGAGACAGCGAGCAGTACTTC.